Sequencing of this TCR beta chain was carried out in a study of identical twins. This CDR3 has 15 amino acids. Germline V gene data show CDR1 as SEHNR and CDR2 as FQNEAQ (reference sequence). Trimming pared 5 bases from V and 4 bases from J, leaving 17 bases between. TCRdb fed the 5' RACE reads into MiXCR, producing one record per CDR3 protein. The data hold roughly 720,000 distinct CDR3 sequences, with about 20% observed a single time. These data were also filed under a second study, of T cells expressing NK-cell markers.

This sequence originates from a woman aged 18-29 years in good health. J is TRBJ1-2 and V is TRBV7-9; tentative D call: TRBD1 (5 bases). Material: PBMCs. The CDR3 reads CASSGGRVGSYGYTF. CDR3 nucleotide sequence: TGTGCCAGCAGCGGAGGCAGGGTTGGATCCTATGGCTACACCTTC.